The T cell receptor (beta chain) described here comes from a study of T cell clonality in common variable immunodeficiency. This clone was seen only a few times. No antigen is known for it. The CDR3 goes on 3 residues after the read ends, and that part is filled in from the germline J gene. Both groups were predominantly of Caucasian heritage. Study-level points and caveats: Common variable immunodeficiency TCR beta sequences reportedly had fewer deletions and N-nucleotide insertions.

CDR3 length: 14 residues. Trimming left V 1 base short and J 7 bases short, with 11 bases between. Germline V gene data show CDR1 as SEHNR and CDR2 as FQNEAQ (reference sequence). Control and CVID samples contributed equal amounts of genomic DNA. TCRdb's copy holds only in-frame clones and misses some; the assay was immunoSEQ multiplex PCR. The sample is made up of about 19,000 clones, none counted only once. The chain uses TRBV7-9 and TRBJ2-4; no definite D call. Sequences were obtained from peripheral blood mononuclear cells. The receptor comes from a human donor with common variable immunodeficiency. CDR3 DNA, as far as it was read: TGTGCCAGCAGCTTAGAGGGCGCTGGGAACATT. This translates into CASSLEGAGNI. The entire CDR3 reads CASSLEGAGNIQYF.